This TCR beta chain was sequenced in a study of cytomegalovirus exposure and HLA in healthy donors. Whole-study context: Counted in an early data release were about 85 million unique TCRs from HLA-typed donors.

Overall study findings and caveats: From TCR beta sequences, most subjects' HLA-A and HLA-B alleles were reportedly predicted accurately. The investigators catalogued under 200 TCR beta chains as cytomegalovirus-associated.

Notes on this clone: What it binds is not known.

Germline loops: CDR1 SGHTA, CDR2 FQGNSA. The CDR3 runs 15 residues. V shed 1 base and J shed 6 bases, with 13 bases lying between them. Primers: 60 Vbeta forward and 13 Jbeta reverse. The protocol was immunoSEQ multiplex PCR, while the TCRdb copy is restricted to in-frame clones and leaves out a portion. The table records about 98,000 clones, about three quarters of them present only once. Sequenced: PBMCs. The chain recombines TRBV7-2 with TRBJ1-5; tentatively, D is TRBD1 (6 bases). This receptor was obtained from a man aged 40-50 years in good health and CMV-seronegative. CDR3 nucleotides: TGTGCCAGCAGCTTAGTTTCGCAGGGGAGTCAGCCCCAGCATTTT. Translated, it gives CASSLVSQGSQPQHF.